This is a list of T cell receptor beta chains from one sample in a study of T cell responses to AZD1222 COVID-19 vaccine. Sequenced by immunoSEQ multiplex PCR; TCRdb stores in-frame clones only, minus some. The sample has about 110,000 clones; roughly 88% are singletons. Specimen: peripheral blood, collected on day 0 of AZD1222 vaccination. These receptors all come from an adult in good health. Each CDR3 is given with its conserved first and last residue. Each record gives: V gene, J gene, D gene, CDR3 protein. D genes are given only for firm matches.

V gene: TRBV28; J gene: TRBJ2-7; D gene: NA; CDR3 protein: CASSFIQGGSYEQYF
V gene: TRBV20-1; J gene: TRBJ2-7; D gene: TRBD1; CDR3 protein: CSASGGTGTYEQYF
V gene: TRBV24-1; J gene: TRBJ2-1; D gene: NA; CDR3 protein: CLSRGDNEQFF
V gene: TRBV24-1; J gene: TRBJ1-2; D gene: NA; CDR3 protein: CATSEPDAAYGYTF
V gene: TRBV4-1; J gene: TRBJ1-6; D gene: NA; CDR3 protein: CASSQDIYSRGNSPLHF
V gene: TRBV18; J gene: TRBJ1-4; D gene: TRBD1; CDR3 protein: CASSPKQGVNEKLFF
V gene: TRBV6-6; J gene: TRBJ1-6; D gene: NA; CDR3 protein: CATWTARSSYNSPLHF
V gene: TRBV4-1; J gene: TRBJ2-1; D gene: NA; CDR3 protein: CASTALGSHNEQFF
V gene: TRBV28; J gene: TRBJ2-5; D gene: NA; CDR3 protein: CASSSPGSGETQYF
V gene: TRBV4-2; J gene: TRBJ1-2; D gene: NA; CDR3 protein: CASSRDGANYGYTF
V gene: TRBV6-5; J gene: TRBJ1-2; D gene: TRBD1; CDR3 protein: CASSWIGTETNYGYTF
V gene: TRBV7-7; J gene: TRBJ1-3; D gene: TRBD1; CDR3 protein: CASSLGQGAGNTIYF
V gene: TRBV7-8; J gene: TRBJ2-7; D gene: TRBD2; CDR3 protein: CASSRLAGIQQYF
V gene: TRBV10-3; J gene: TRBJ2-7; D gene: NA; CDR3 protein: CAISESSVAYEQYF
V gene: TRBV5-6; J gene: TRBJ1-3; D gene: NA; CDR3 protein: CASSPGLNSGNTIYF
V gene: TRBV27; J gene: TRBJ2-4; D gene: NA; CDR3 protein: CASSLSRLAKNIQYF
V gene: TRBV7-9; J gene: TRBJ2-7; D gene: NA; CDR3 protein: CASSRIRGPKPAF
V gene: TRBV3-1/TRBV3-2; J gene: TRBJ1-6; D gene: NA; CDR3 protein: CASSQGGSDNSPLHF
V gene: TRBV10-3; J gene: TRBJ2-5; D gene: TRBD2; CDR3 protein: CAISGLAGETQYF
V gene: TRBV28; J gene: TRBJ2-2; D gene: TRBD1; CDR3 protein: CASSPGQWNTGELFF